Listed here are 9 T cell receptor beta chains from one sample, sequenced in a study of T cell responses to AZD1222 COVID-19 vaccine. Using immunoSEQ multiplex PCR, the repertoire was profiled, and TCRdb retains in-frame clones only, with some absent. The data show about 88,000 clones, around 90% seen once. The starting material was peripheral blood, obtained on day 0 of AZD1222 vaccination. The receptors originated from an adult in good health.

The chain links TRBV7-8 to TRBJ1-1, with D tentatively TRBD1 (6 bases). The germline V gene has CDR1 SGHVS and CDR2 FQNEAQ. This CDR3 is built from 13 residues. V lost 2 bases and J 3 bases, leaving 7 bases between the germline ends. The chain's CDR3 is CASSLQGHTEAFF. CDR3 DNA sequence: TGTGCCAGCAGCTTACAGGGGCACACTGAAGCTTTCTTT.

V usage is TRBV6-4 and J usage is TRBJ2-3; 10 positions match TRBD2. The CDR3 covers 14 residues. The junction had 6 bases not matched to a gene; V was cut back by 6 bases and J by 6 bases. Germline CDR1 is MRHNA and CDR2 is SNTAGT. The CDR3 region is CASSPSGGVDTQYF. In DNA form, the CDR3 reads TGTGCCAGCAGCCCTAGCGGGGGAGTGGATACGCAGTATTTT.

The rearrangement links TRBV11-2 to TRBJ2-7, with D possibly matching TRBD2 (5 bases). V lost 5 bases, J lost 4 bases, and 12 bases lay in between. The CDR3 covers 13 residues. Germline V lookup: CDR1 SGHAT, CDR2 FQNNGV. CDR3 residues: CASSPERRYEQYF. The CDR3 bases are TGTGCCAGCAGCCCAGAGAGGAGGTACGAGCAGTACTTC.

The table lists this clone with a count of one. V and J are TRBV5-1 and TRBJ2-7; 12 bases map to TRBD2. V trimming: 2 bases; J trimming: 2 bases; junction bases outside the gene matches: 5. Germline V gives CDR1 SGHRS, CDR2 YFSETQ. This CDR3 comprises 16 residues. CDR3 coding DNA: TGCGCCAGCAGCTTTGGACTAGCGGGGACCACCTACGAGCAGTACTTC. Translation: CASSFGLAGTTYEQYF.

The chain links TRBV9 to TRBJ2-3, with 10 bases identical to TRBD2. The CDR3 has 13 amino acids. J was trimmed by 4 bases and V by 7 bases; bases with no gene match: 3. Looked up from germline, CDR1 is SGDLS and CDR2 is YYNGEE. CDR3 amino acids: CASRGTSADTQYF. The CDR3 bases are TGTGCCAGCCGCGGGACTAGCGCAGATACGCAGTATTTT.

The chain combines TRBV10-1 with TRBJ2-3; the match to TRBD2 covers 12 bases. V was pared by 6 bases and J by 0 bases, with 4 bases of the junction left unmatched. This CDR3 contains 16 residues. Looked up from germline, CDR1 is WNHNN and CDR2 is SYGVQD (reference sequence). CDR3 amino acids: CASSRLAGESTDTQYF. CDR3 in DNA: TGCGCCAGCAGCAGACTAGCGGGGGAAAGCACAGATACGCAGTATTTT.

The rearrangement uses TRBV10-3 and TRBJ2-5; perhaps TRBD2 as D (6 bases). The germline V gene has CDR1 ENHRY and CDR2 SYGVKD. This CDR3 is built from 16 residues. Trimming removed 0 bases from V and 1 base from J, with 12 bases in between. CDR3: CAISESALASQETQYF. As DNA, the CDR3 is TGTGCCATCAGTGAGTCGGCTCTAGCGTCCCAAGAGACCCAGTACTTC.

CDR3 in amino acids: CASSLALRGDTEAFF. The CDR3 bases are TGTGCCAGCAGCTTAGCGCTCCGGGGAGACACTGAAGCTTTCTTT. The J gene is TRBJ1-1, the V gene TRBV7-9; D is uncertain. This CDR3 has 15 amino acids. CDR1 is SEHNR and CDR2 is FQNEAQ in the germline V gene (reference sequence). Trimming took off 0 bases at V and 3 bases at J, with 11 bases between the two ends. Full variable domain (remainder filled in from reference TRBV7-9 and TRBJ1-1): DTGVSQNPRHKITKRGQNVTFRCDPISEHNRLYWYRQTLGQGPEFLTYFQNEAQLEKSRLLSDRFSAERPKGSFSTLEIQRTEQGDSAMYLCASSLALRGDTEAFFGQGTRLTVV.

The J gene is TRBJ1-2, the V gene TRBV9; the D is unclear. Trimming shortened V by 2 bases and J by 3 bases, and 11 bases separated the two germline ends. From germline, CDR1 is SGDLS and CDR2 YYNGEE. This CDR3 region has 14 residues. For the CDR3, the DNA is TGTGCCAGCAGCGTCGGACGGAACGACTATGGCTACACCTTC. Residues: CASSVGRNDYGYTF.